The 9 T cell receptor beta chains presented below share a single source sample, sequenced in a study of spatial heterogeneity in lung cancer. A single record per CDR3 protein comes from TCRdb applying MiXCR to the 5' RACE reads. In the table there are about 94,000 distinct CDR3 sequences, approximately 19% of which are singletons. Time point: blood at routine non-recurrence follow-up after resection. Sample: PBMCs, taken at follow-up. The receptors originated from a male donor with early-stage non-small cell lung cancer.

This clonotype is medium-sized in the sample. The chain combines TRBV10-3 with TRBJ2-7; D is possibly TRBD2 (6 bases). Germline CDR1 and CDR2: ENHRY and SYGVKD. The CDR3 extends over 14 amino acids. The germline V and J ends were trimmed by 3 bases and 2 bases, with 11 bases remaining between them. In DNA, the CDR3 is TGTGCCATCAGTGACGCGGGAAACACCTACGAGCAGTACTTC. Protein product: CAISDAGNTYEQYF.

J is TRBJ1-2 and V is TRBV20-1, with 10 bases that match TRBD1. Germline V lookup: CDR1 DFQATT, CDR2 SNEGSKA (reference sequence). The CDR3 runs to 14 residues. V shed 6 bases and J 6 bases; nucleotides not matched to a gene: 10. Here the CDR3 reads CSASPGQGLNGYTF. The CDR3 DNA reads TGCAGTGCGTCTCCGGGACAGGGGTTGAATGGCTACACCTTC.

The genes are TRBV7-2 and TRBJ2-5; D could derive from TRBD1 or TRBD2 (5 bases each). This CDR3 has 15 residues. V was cut by 1 base and J by 2 bases, with 11 bases left in between. Germline V gene data show CDR1 as SGHTA and CDR2 as FQGNSA. The DNA of the CDR3 is TGTGCCAGCAGCTTAGATGGGACCGAGCAAGAGACCCAGTACTTC. Its translation: CASSLDGTEQETQYF.

This clonotype appeared many times. This chain connects TRBV7-2 to TRBJ2-1; possible D gene TRBD1, 5 bases. CDR1 is SGHTA and CDR2 is FQGNSA in the germline V gene. The CDR3 runs 13 residues. With 5 bases removed from V and 8 bases from J, the gap between germline ends came to 13 bases. The CDR3: CASSPRQGDEQFF. For the CDR3, the DNA is TGTGCCAGCAGCCCCCGTCAGGGCGATGAGCAGTTCTTC. The complete variable domain, with remaining parts taken from reference TRBV7-2 and TRBJ2-1, reads GAGVSQSPSNKVTEKGKDVELRCDPISGHTALYWYRQSLGQGLEFLIYFQGNSAPDKSGLPSDRFSAERTGGSVSTLTIQRTQQEDSAVYLCASSPRQGDEQFFGPGTRLTVL.

This clonotype was observed a few times. The V gene is TRBV5-4, the J gene TRBJ2-3; D is perhaps TRBD1 (5 bases). The germline V and J ends were trimmed by 5 bases and 0 bases, with 13 bases remaining between them. This CDR3 region has 15 residues. CDR1 and CDR2 from the germline V gene are SGHNT and YYREEE (reference sequence). In DNA, the CDR3 is TGTGCCAGCAGGTTGACAGAATTAAGCACAGATACGCAGTATTTT. It specifies CASRLTELSTDTQYF.

This clonotype was detected only a few times. V is TRBV4-3 and J is TRBJ2-5; possible D gene TRBD2, 5 bases. V was cut by 8 bases and J by 5 bases, with 18 bases left in between. The length of the CDR3 is 14 residues. The germline V gene encodes CDR1 LGHNA and CDR2 YSLEER. This CDR3 is CASGGFGSTETQYF. In DNA, the CDR3 is TGCGCCAGCGGAGGCTTCGGGTCGACGGAGACCCAGTACTTC.

J is TRBJ1-1 and V is TRBV7-6; possible D gene TRBD1, 6 bases. Per germline, CDR1 SGHVS and CDR2 FNYEAQ. The CDR3 loop spans 14 amino acids. V lost 3 bases and J 6 bases, leaving 14 bases between the germline ends. The CDR3 region has the DNA TGTGCCAGCAGCTTCGGAGGGGGGATCTCTGAAGCTTTCTTT. It specifies CASSFGGGISEAFF.

V gene TRBV7-9 combines with J gene TRBJ1-2; D is perhaps TRBD1 (5 bases). The CDR3 runs to 11 residues. Germline CDR1 reads SEHNR; CDR2 reads FQNEAQ (reference sequence). Trimming pared 5 bases from V and 4 bases from J, leaving 5 bases between. The DNA of the CDR3 is TGTGCCAGCAGCGGGGGCTATGGCTACACCTTC. Translated, it gives CASSGGYGYTF.

The V and J genes are TRBV5-1 and TRBJ2-3, with D maybe TRBD2 (6 bases). V dropped 0 bases and J dropped 0 bases, with 11 bases sitting between them. Germline V lookup: CDR1 SGHRS, CDR2 YFSETQ. The CDR3 totals 16 residues. CDR3 sequence: CASSLDPGLSTDTQYF. The CDR3 DNA is TGCGCCAGCAGCTTGGATCCGGGACTTAGCACAGATACGCAGTATTTT. The full variable domain, with the rest looked up from reference TRBV5-1 and TRBJ2-3, is KAGVTQTPRYLIKTRGQQVTLSCSPISGHRSVSWYQQTPGQGLQFLFEYFSETQRNKGNFPGRFSGRQFSNSRSEMNVSTLELGDSALYLCASSLDPGLSTDTQYFGPGTRLTVL.